The clone carrying this T cell receptor beta chain was seen repeatedly, ten times or more. The target antigen is unknown. This sample's time point: persistent/refractory GD, antithyroid drugs over 5 years with positive TRAb. Extracted PBMC RNA gave rise to the TCR library. By American Thyroid Association guidelines, Graves' disease was diagnosed in the cohort. EDTA tubes held 9 to 10 milliliters of peripheral blood from each patient. The data belong to a study of regulatory T cells in long-lasting Graves disease. Study results and limitations: Relative to newly diagnosed Graves' patients, persistent ones had lower TCR diversity. In persistent patients, shared public clonotypes (roughly 2,800) outnumbered those in new patients (around 1,000).

V gave up 1 base and J gave up 2 bases; unmatched junction bases: 4. The CDR3 is made up of 15 amino acids. Germline values: CDR1 MDHEN, CDR2 SYDVKM. Building of the TCR beta libraries involved iRepertoire HTBI primers and Arm-PCR of CDR3 regions. TCRdb called the multiplex PCR reads again in MiXCR, with one record for every CDR3 protein. The table has some 340,000 distinct CDR3 sequences, approximately 25% seen once. The chain carries TRBV28 and TRBJ2-5; 7 positions agree with TRBD1. The clonotype was recovered from a woman in her thirties or forties with Graves disease. Sequences were derived from peripheral blood mononuclear cells (PBMCs), sampled when the disease was refractory, from a patient treated with antithyroid drugs. CDR3 bases: TGTGCCAGCAGTTTATTAGGGGACAGACAAGAGACCCAGTACTTC. This translates into CASSLLGDRQETQYF.